This TCR beta chain was sequenced during a study of identical twins (dated by TCRdb to the mid-2010s). Context from the whole study: TCR alpha and beta repertoires from monozygotic twins, unrelated adults of various ages and cord blood were deep-sequenced to test whether fetal clonotypes persist. To rule out contamination, the twin experiments were replicated at different times with different library preparation protocols. Here is what the overall study found, with its caveats: Compared with coincidental sharing between unrelated individuals, out-of-frame TCR alpha sequences shared between twins had an excess of sequences with low generation probability. A weaker excess of twin sharing was found in beta out-of-frame sequences because the signal-to-noise ratio was lowered by fewer shared sequences. Because the same donors could not be followed over many years, conclusions were based on cross-sectional statistical analysis. Recombination models systematically underestimated out-of-frame TCR alpha sharing in monozygotic twins but agreed with sharing between unrelated individuals. Fewer insertions were carried by abundant cord blood beta clonotypes, a similar but weaker trend appeared in young adult naive repertoires, and no such trend appeared in memory repertoires. Invariant T cells such as MAIT and iNKT could partly confound zero-insertion analyses, though diverse VJ usage argued against this for most clonotypes.

Compared with germline, V lacks 6 bases and J lacks 6 bases; bases without a gene match: 3. CDR3 length: 15 amino acids, cysteine to phenylalanine. Only CDR3 DNA remains: 45 bases, in frame from the first base. The library was built by means of 5' RACE. The reads were generated on an Illumina HiSeq 2000. A universal primer binding site was added through template switching, and the final cDNA carried a unique molecular identifier so that TCR cDNA molecules could be counted accurately. Specific primers in the conserved constant-segment region were used to synthesize first-strand cDNA for the TCR alpha and beta chains. To control for contamination, every cDNA library was double barcoded, receiving both a SMART-Mk sample barcode and Illumina barcodes. Two successive PCR steps introduced TruSeq adapter sequences along with Illumina sample barcodes. Sequencing of the TCR alpha and beta cDNA libraries was done on the Illumina HiSeq platform using custom primers. As for how the authors treated the data: MiGEC processed the raw reads to extract unique molecular identifiers, while MiXCR was used to determine the CDR3 positions. For each individual, recombination models were inferred using an EM algorithm with the repgenHMM and IGoR tools. The analysis of shared clonotypes was done with the tcR package in R, with sharing normalized by the product of cloneset sizes. Out-of-frame nonproductive sequences were analyzed to study raw recombination free of thymic and clonal selection effects. In-frame beta chains were kept once TCRdb had trimmed the public reads at Q25 with fastp and called clones with MiXCR. Each record represents a unique CDR3 protein, reported with the most common genes and DNA among its rows. The authors' filters were not applied to this entry. For this sample the table gives 500,000 to 700,000 distinct CDR3 sequences, of which roughly 7.2% were detected only once. The ten largest make up around 1.6% of the sample.

Every donor in the study was a healthy Caucasian. The twin cohort consisted of three pairs of female monozygotic twins, all aged roughly 18 to 29 years. Peripheral blood mononuclear cells were the source from which RNA for the TCR libraries was isolated. This clonotype appeared a few times. Its antigen is unknown. The input lacks base qualities; no much larger clone sits a single base away. These records were also assigned to another study, of yellow fever vaccine responses in identical twins. The other study reports the following: According to the authors, the vaccine-induced T cell response in identical twins seemed to be partly convergent and partly specific to each individual. Focusing on identical twins, the study followed the T cell clones that responded to the vaccine, and did so with precision.

The source material was PBMCs. The sequence links TRBV12-3 or TRBV12-4 to TRBJ2-3, with TRBD2 matching 16 junction bases. This sequence originates from a woman aged 18-29 years in good health. The bases read TGTGCCAGCAGGGGGACTAGCGGGGGGGCCGATACGCAGTATTTT. The translation is CASRGTSGGADTQYF.